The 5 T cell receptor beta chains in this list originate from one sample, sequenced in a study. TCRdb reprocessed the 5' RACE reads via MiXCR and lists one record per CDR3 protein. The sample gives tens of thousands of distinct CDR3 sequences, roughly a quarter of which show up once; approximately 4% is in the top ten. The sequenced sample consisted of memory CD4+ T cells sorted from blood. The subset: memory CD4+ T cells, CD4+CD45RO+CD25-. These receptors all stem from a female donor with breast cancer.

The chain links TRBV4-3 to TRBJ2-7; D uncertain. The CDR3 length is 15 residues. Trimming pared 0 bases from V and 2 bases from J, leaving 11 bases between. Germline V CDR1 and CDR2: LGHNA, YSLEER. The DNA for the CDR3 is TGCGCCAGCAGCCAAGATCTGAAACGAGCCTACGAGCAGTACTTC. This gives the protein CASSQDLKRAYEQYF.

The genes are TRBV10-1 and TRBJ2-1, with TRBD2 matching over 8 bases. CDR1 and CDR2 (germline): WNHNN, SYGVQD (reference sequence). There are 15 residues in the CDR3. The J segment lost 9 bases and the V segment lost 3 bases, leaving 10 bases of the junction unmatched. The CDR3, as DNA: TGCGCCAGCAGTGAAGGCAGCGGGAGAAGTGGTGAGCAGTTCTTC. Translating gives CASSEGSGRSGEQFF.

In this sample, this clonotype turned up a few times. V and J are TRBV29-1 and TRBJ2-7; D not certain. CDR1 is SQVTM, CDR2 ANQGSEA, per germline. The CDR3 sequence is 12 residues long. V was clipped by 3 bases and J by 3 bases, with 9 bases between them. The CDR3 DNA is TGCAGCGTTGACCCGGACGGCTACGAGCAGTACTTC. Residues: CSVDPDGYEQYF.

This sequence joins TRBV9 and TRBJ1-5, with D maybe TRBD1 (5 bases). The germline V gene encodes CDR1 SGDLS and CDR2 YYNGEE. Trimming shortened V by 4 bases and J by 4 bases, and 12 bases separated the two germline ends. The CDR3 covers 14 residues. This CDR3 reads CASSRGLENQPQHF. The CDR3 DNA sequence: TGTGCCAGCAGCAGGGGTTTGGAGAATCAGCCCCAGCATTTT.

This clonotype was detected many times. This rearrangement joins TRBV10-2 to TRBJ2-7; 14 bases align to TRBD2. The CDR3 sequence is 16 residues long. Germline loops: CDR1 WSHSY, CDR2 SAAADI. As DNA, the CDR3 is TGCGCAGAATTTACCGGGACTAGCGGGAGTCCCTACGAGCAGTACTTC. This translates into CAEFTGTSGSPYEQYF.